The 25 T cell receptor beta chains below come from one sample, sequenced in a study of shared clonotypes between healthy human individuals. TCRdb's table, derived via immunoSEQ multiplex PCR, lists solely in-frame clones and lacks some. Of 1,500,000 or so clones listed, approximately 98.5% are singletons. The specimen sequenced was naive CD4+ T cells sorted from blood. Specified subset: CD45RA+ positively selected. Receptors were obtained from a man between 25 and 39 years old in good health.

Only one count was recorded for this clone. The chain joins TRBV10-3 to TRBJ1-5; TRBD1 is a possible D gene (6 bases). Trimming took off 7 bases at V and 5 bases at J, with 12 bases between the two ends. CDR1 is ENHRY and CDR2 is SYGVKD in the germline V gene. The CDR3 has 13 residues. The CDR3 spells CAITYRVDQPQHF. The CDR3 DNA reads TGTGCCATCACTTACAGGGTGGATCAGCCCCAGCATTTT.

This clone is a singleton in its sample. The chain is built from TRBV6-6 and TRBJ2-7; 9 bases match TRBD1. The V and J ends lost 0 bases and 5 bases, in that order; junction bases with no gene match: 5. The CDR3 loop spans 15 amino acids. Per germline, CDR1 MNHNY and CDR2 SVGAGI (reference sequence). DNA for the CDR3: TGTGCCAGCAGTTACTCACAGGGGGCGTTCGACGAGCAGTACTTC. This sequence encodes CASSYSQGAFDEQYF.

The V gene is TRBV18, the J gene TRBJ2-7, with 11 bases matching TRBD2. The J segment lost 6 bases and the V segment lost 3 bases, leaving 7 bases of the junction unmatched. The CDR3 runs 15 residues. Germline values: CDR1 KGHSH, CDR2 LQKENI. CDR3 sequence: CASSPGASGRTEQYF. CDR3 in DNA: TGTGCCAGCTCACCGGGAGCTAGCGGGAGGACCGAGCAGTACTTC.

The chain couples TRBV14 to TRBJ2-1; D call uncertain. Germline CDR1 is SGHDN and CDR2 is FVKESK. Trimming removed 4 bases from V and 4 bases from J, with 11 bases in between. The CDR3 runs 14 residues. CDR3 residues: CASSPWSPYNEQFF. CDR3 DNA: TGTGCCAGCAGCCCCTGGTCCCCTTACAATGAGCAGTTCTTC. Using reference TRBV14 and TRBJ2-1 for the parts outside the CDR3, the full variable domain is EAGVTQFPSHSVIEKGQTVTLRCDPISGHDNLYWYRRVMGKEIKFLLHFVKESKQDESGMPNNRFLAERTGGTYSTLKVQPAELEDSGVYFCASSPWSPYNEQFFGPGTRLTVL.

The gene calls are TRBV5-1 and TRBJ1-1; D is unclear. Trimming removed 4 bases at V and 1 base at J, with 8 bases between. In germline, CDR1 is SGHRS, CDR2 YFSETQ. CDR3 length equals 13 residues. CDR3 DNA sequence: TGCGCCAGCAGCGGTAACCAGAACACTGAAGCTTTCTTT. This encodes CASSGNQNTEAFF.

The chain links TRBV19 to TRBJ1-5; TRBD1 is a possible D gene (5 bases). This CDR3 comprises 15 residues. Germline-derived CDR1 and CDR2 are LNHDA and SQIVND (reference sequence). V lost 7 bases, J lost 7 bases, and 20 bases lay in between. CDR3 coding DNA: TGTGCCAGTAAGGACACACTTACGGGCCCACAGCCCCAGCATTTT. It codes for CASKDTLTGPQPQHF.

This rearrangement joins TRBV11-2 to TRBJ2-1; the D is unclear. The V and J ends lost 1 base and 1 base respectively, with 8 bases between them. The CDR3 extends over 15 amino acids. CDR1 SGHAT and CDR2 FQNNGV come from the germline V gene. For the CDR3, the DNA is TGTGCCAGCAGCTTAGGGGTAATATCCTACAATGAGCAGTTCTTC. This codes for CASSLGVISYNEQFF.

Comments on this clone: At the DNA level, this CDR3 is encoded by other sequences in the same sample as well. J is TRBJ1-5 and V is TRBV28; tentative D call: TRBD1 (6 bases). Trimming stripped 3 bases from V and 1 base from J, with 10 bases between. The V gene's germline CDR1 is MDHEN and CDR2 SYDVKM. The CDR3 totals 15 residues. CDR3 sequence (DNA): TGTGCCAGCAGTTTGGGGGGCAGGAGCAATCAGCCCCAGCATTTT. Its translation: CASSLGGRSNQPQHF.

This CDR3 is CASRLRGYEQFF. The CDR3 DNA is TGTGCCAGCAGACTCAGGGGGTATGAGCAGTTCTTC. V gene TRBV28 combines with J gene TRBJ2-1; 7 nucleotides match TRBD1. The J segment lost 8 bases and the V segment lost 6 bases, leaving 4 bases of the junction unmatched. Germline values: CDR1 MDHEN, CDR2 SYDVKM. The CDR3 is 12 residues long.

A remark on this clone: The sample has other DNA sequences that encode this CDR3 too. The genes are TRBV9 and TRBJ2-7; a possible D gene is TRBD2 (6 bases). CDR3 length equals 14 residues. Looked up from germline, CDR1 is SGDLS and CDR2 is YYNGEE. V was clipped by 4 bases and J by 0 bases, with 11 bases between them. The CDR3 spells CASSPTSSSYEQYF. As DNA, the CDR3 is TGTGCCAGCAGCCCCACTAGCAGCTCCTACGAGCAGTACTTC.

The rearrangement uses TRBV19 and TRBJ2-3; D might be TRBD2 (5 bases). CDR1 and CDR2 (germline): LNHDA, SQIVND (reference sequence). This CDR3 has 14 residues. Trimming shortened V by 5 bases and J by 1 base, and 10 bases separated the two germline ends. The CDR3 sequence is CASSRSGRTDTQYF. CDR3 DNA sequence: TGTGCCAGTAGTCGGAGCGGCCGCACAGATACGCAGTATTTT.

CDR3 coding DNA: TGTGCCAGCAGCCAAGACAGTTCTAATGAAAAACTGTTTTTT. Residues: CASSQDSSNEKLFF. V and J are TRBV7-9 and TRBJ1-4; TRBD1 might be the D (5 bases). This CDR3 has 14 amino acids. Germline CDR1 and CDR2: SEHNR and FQNEAQ (reference sequence). The germline V and J ends were trimmed by 5 bases and 3 bases, with 10 bases remaining between them.

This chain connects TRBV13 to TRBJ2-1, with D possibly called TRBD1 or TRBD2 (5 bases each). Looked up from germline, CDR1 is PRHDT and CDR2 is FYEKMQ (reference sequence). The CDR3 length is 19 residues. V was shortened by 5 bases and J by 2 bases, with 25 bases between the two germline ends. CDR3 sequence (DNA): TGTGCCAGCAGCCACAGTCGGGGTGGGACCTGGGGCGCCTACAATGAGCAGTTCTTC. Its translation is CASSHSRGGTWGAYNEQFF.

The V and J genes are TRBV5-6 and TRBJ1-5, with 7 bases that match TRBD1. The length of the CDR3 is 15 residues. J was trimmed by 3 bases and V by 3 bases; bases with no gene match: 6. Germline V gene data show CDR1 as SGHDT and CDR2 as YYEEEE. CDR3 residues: CASSWGGQTNQPQHF. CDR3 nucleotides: TGTGCCAGCAGCTGGGGGGGACAGACCAATCAGCCCCAGCATTTT.

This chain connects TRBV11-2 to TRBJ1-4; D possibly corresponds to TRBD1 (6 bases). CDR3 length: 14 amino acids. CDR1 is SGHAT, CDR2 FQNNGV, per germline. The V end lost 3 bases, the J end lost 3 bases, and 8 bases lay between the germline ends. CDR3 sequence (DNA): TGTGCCAGCAGCTTGAGGACAGCTAATGAAAAACTGTTTTTT. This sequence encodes CASSLRTANEKLFF.

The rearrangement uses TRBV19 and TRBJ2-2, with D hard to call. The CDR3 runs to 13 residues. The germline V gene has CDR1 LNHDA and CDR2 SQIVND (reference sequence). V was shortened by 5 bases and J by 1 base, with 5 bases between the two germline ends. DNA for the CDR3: TGTGCCAGTAGTCTCCGGAACACCGGGGAGCTGTTTTTT. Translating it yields CASSLRNTGELFF.

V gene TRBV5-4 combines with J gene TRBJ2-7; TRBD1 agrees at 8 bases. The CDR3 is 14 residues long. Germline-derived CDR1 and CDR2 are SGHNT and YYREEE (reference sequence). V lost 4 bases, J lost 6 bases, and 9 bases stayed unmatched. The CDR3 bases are TGTGCCAGCAGCCGGTCGGACAGGGCTGGCGAGCAGTACTTC. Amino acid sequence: CASSRSDRAGEQYF.

Here the CDR3 DNA reads TGTGCCAGCAGTTTAGGAGGGGGACTAGCGGGATCCTTAGGCGAGCAGTACTTC. It is translated as CASSLGGGLAGSLGEQYF. The rearrangement joins TRBV27 to TRBJ2-7, with 13 positions matching TRBD2. This CDR3 region has 18 residues. Germline CDR1 is MNHEY and CDR2 is SMNVEV (reference sequence). Trimming removed 2 bases from V and 6 bases from J; junction bases left unmatched: 13.

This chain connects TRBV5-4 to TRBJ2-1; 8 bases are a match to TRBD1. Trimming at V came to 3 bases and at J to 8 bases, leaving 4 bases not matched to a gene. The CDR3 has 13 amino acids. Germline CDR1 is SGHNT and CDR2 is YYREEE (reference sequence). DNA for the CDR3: TGTGCCAGCAGCTCCCGGGACAGGTATGAGCAGTTCTTC. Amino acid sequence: CASSSRDRYEQFF.

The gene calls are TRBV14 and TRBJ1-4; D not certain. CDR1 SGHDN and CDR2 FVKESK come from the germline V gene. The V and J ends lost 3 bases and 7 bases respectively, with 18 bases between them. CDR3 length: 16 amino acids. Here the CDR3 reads CASSQAGSVRVEKLFF. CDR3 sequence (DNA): TGTGCCAGCAGCCAGGCCGGGTCCGTACGGGTTGAAAAACTGTTTTTT.

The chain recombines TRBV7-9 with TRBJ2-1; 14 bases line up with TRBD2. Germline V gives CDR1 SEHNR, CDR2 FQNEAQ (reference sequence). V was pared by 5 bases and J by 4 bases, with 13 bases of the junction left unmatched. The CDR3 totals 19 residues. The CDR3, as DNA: TGTGCCAGCAGCCTAGTGGGACTAGCGGGAGTCGGGATATACAATGAGCAGTTCTTC. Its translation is CASSLVGLAGVGIYNEQFF.

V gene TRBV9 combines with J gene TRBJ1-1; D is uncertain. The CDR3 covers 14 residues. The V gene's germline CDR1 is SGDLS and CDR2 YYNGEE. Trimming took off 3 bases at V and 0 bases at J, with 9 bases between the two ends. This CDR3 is CASSATLLNTEAFF. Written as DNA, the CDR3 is TGTGCCAGCAGCGCCACTCTGTTGAACACTGAAGCTTTCTTT.

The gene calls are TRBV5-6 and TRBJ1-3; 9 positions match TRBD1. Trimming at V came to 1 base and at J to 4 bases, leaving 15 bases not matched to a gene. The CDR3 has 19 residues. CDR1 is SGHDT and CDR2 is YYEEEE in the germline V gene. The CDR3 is CASSLTIARQGVWGNTIYF. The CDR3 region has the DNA TGTGCCAGCAGCTTGACGATAGCTCGACAGGGGGTGTGGGGAAACACCATATATTTT.

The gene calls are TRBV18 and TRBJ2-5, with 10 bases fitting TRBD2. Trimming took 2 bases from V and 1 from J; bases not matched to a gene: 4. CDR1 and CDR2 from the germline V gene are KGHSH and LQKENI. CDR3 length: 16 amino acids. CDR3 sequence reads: CASSPFSGRPQETQYF. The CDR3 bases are TGTGCCAGCTCACCATTTAGCGGGAGGCCCCAAGAGACCCAGTACTTC. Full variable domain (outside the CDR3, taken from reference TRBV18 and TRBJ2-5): NAGVMQNPRHLVRRRGQEARLRCSPMKGHSHVYWYRQLPEEGLKFMVYLQKENIIDESGMPKERFSAEFPKEGPSILRIQQVVRGDSAAYFCASSPFSGRPQETQYFGPGTRLLVL.

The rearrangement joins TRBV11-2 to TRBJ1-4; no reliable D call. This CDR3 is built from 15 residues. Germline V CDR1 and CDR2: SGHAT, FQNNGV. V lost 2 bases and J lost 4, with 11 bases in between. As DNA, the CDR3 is TGTGCCAGCAGCTTAACAATGGCTATTAATGAAAAACTGTTTTTT. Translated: CASSLTMAINEKLFF.